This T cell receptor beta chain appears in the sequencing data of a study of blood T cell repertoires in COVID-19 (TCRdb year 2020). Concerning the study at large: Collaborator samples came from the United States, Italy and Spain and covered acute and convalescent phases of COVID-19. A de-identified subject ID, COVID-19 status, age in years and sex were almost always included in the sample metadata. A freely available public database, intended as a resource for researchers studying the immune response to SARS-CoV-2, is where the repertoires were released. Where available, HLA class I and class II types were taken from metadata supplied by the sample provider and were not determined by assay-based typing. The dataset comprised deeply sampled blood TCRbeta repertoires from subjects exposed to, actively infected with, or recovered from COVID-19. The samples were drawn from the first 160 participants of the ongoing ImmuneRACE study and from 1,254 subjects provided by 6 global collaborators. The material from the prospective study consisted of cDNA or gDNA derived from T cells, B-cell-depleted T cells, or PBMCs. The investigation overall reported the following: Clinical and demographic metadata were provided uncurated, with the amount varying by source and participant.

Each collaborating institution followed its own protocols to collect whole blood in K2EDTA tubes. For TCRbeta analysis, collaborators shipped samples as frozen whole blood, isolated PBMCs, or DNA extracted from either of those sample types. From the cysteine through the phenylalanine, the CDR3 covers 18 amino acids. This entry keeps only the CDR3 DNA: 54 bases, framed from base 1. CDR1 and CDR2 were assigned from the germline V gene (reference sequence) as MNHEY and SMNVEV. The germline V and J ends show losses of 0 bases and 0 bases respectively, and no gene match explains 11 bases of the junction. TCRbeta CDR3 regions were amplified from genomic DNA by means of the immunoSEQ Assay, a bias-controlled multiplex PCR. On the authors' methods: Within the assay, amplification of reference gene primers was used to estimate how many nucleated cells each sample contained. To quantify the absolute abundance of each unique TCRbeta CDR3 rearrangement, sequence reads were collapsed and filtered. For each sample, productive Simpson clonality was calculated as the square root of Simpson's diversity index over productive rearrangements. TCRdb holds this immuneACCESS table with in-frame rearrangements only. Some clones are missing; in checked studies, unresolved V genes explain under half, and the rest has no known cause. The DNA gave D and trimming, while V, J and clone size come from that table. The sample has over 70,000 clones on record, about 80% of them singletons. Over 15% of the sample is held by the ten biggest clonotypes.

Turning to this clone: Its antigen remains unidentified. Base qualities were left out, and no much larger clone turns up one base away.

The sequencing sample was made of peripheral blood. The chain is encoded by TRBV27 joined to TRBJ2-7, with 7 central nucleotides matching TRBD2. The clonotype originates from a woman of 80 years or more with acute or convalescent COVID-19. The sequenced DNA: TGTGCCAGCAGTTTATCGAGGGCTAGCGGTACCCTCTCCTACGAGCAGTACTTC. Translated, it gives CASSLSRASGTLSYEQYF.